Sequencing of this T cell receptor beta chain was carried out in a study of blood T cell repertoires in COVID-19. Turning to the study itself: Sites in the United States, Italy and Spain provided acute and convalescent COVID-19 samples.

The length of the CDR3 is 16 residues. Sequencing used immunoSEQ multiplex PCR; TCRdb keeps in-frame clones, though not all of them. Of about 240,000 clones in the sample, 86% were seen once. Sequencing was performed on peripheral blood. This chain joins TRBV21-1 and TRBJ2-7; the table gives TRBD1 as D, unverified against the DNA. TRBV21-1 is annotated as a pseudogene. This sequence was found in a man aged 55-75 years with acute or convalescent COVID-19. CDR3 DNA: TGTGCCAGCAGCAAAGGTGACAGGGTGGAACAATACGAGCAGTACTTC. It yields the protein CASSKGDRVEQYEQYF.